A single sample is the source of the 26 T cell receptor beta chains below, sequenced in a study of T cells in narcolepsy. Here immunoSEQ multiplex PCR was the method, and the copy in TCRdb shows in-frame clones only, minus some. The sample holds some 20,000 clones, under 85% seen once. Sequencing input: memory (CD45RA-) CD4+ T cells from blood. The receptors shown here come from a human donor in good health.

The chain couples TRBV19 to TRBJ2-3; D unresolved. V lost 1 base and J 4 bases, leaving 12 bases between the germline ends. CDR3 size: 15 residues. Germline CDR1 reads LNHDA; CDR2 reads SQIVND (reference sequence). DNA for the CDR3: TGTGCCAGTAGTATAGGCCCTGTCGGGCCAGATACGCAGTATTTT. Its translation: CASSIGPVGPDTQYF.

This rearrangement joins TRBV9 to TRBJ2-1; D call uncertain. The CDR3 is made up of 17 amino acids. CDR1 and CDR2 (germline): SGDLS, YYNGEE. V was shortened by 2 bases and J by 2 bases, with 17 bases between the two germline ends. CDR3: CASSVAPTRATYNEQFF. The CDR3 coding sequence is TGTGCCAGCAGCGTCGCCCCGACTCGGGCGACCTACAATGAGCAGTTCTTC.

This clone has just one count. The sample carries other DNA sequences with the same CDR3. V and J are TRBV5-1 and TRBJ2-5; D is uncertain. Per germline, CDR1 SGHRS and CDR2 YFSETQ. The CDR3 has 14 amino acids. V was cut by 0 bases and J by 3 bases, with 9 bases left in between. The CDR3 DNA reads TGCGCCAGCAGCTTGGCCGGTGGGGAAGAGACCCAGTACTTC. Translation: CASSLAGGEETQYF.

CDR3 amino acids: CASSPEAGRAEPQHF. The CDR3 DNA reads as TGTGCCAGCAGCCCTGAGGCAGGGCGGGCGGAGCCCCAGCATTTT. This chain uses TRBV7-8 with TRBJ1-5; D is possibly TRBD1 (5 bases). Looked up from germline, CDR1 is SGHVS and CDR2 is FQNEAQ. This CDR3 is 15 amino acids long. V was cut by 5 bases and J by 8 bases, with 19 bases left in between.

The chain recombines TRBV5-6 with TRBJ1-5, with D possibly matching TRBD1 (6 bases). Germline lookup yields CDR1 SGHDT and CDR2 YYEEEE. Trimming left V 2 bases short and J 5 bases short, with 14 bases between. The CDR3 length is 15 residues. Here the CDR3 reads CASSLGAGDHQPQHF. The CDR3 DNA reads as TGTGCCAGCAGCTTAGGAGCAGGGGACCATCAGCCCCAGCATTTT.

This clone came up once. CDR3 sequence: CSVETPPTGGYGGYTF. The CDR3 nucleotides are TGCAGCGTTGAAACCCCACCGACAGGAGGGTACGGTGGCTACACCTTC. V usage is TRBV29-1 and J usage is TRBJ1-2; D is possibly TRBD1 (6 bases). The germline V and J ends were trimmed by 2 bases and 7 bases, with 23 bases remaining between them. This CDR3 contains 16 residues. In germline, CDR1 is SQVTM, CDR2 ANQGSEA. Looking up the rest from reference TRBV29-1 and TRBJ1-2 gives the full variable domain: SAVISQKPSRDICQRGTSLTIQCQVDSQVTMMFWYRQQPGQSLTLIATANQGSEATYESGFVIDKFPISRPNLTFSTLTVSNMSPEDSSIYLCSVETPPTGGYGGYTFGSGTRLTVV.

CDR3: CASSLKDPQREKLFF. For the CDR3, the DNA is TGTGCCAGCAGCTTGAAGGATCCCCAGAGGGAAAAACTGTTTTTT. This rearrangement joins TRBV5-6 to TRBJ1-4; D remains ambiguous. The length of the CDR3 is 15 residues. The V gene lost 1 base and the J gene lost 8 bases, with 15 bases spanning the gap. CDR1 and CDR2 (germline): SGHDT, YYEEEE.

In its sample, this clone was seen a few times. The V and J genes are TRBV7-2 and TRBJ1-5; 7 bases match TRBD1. This CDR3 is 17 amino acids long. In germline, CDR1 is SGHTA, CDR2 FQGNSA. J was trimmed by 4 bases and V by 0 bases; bases with no gene match: 9. The CDR3 loop reads CASSLAGRQGRNQPQHF. CDR3 in DNA: TGTGCCAGCAGCTTAGCTGGAAGACAGGGAAGGAATCAGCCCCAGCATTTT.

The V and J genes are TRBV7-3 and TRBJ1-1; 10 nucleotides match TRBD1. V lost 5 bases, J lost 7 bases, and 4 bases stayed unmatched. This CDR3 is built from 13 residues. Looked up from germline, CDR1 is SGHTA and CDR2 is FQGTGA. This chain's CDR3 is CASSQDRGFEAFF. The CDR3 nucleotides are TGTGCCAGCAGCCAGGACAGGGGGTTTGAAGCTTTCTTT.

The V call is TRBV6-4, the J call TRBJ1-6, with no clear D. The CDR3 length is 12 residues. Trimming pared 2 bases from V and 6 bases from J, leaving 2 bases between. Per germline, CDR1 MRHNA and CDR2 SNTAGT. The DNA of the CDR3 is TGTGCCAGCAGTGACCCTAATTCACCCCTCCACTTT. It codes for CASSDPNSPLHF.

The chain carries TRBV7-6 and TRBJ2-7, with D unclear. Germline CDR1 SGHVS, CDR2 FNYEAQ. The V end was cut by 5 bases, the J end by 7 bases, with 18 bases between. The CDR3 runs 14 residues. CDR3: CASSSRWDLLEQYF. For the CDR3, the DNA is TGTGCCAGCAGCAGCAGATGGGATCTGTTAGAGCAGTACTTC. Filled out from reference TRBV7-6 and TRBJ2-7, the complete variable domain reads GAGVSQSPRYKVTKRGQDVALRCDPISGHVSLYWYRQALGQGPEFLTYFNYEAQQDKSGLPNDRFSAERPEGSISTLTIQRTEQRDSAMYRCASSSRWDLLEQYFGPGTRLTVT.

CDR3 nucleotide sequence: TGTGCCAGCAGCTTATTCAGGGGGGGCAATCAGCCCCAGCATTTT. This translates into CASSLFRGGNQPQHF. The V call is TRBV7-2, the J call TRBJ1-5, with 7 bases fitting TRBD1. Germline CDR1 is SGHTA and CDR2 is FQGNSA. This CDR3 is 15 amino acids long. V lost 2 bases and J lost 2; bases outside the gene matches: 3.

The rearrangement joins TRBV7-3 to TRBJ1-1, with TRBD1 identical over 8 bases. Germline trimming cut 2 bases from V and 8 bases from J; bases unmatched to any gene: 4. The V gene's germline CDR1 is SGHTA and CDR2 FQGTGA. This CDR3 is built from 13 residues. CDR3 DNA sequence: TGTGCCAGCAGCTTAGGGGGACAGGCCGAAGCTTTCTTT. It encodes CASSLGGQAEAFF.

The V call is TRBV19, the J call TRBJ1-3; D unresolved. Germline CDR1 and CDR2: LNHDA and SQIVND (reference sequence). Trimming cost V 8 bases and J 4 bases, with 12 bases left between them. The CDR3 spans 13 residues. This CDR3 reads CASLNPDGNTIYF. As DNA, the CDR3 is TGTGCCAGTTTGAATCCGGACGGAAACACCATATATTTT.

This clone occurred a few times. The V gene is TRBV7-3, the J gene TRBJ2-7; D is undetermined. This CDR3 region has 14 residues. Germline CDR1 is SGHTA and CDR2 is FQGTGA. Trimming removed 1 base at V and 6 bases at J, with 13 bases between. CDR3 bases: TGTGCCAGCAGCTTAAGAGGATCTCTCTCCGAGCAGTACTTC. Amino acids: CASSLRGSLSEQYF.

The chain carries TRBV7-9 and TRBJ1-2, with D maybe TRBD1 (6 bases). Between the trimmed V and J ends, which lost 6 bases and 4 bases, there was a span of 15 bases. Germline CDR1 reads SEHNR; CDR2 reads FQNEAQ (reference sequence). This CDR3 is 14 amino acids long. CDR3 residues: CASSPDSVSYGYTF. CDR3 DNA: TGTGCCAGCAGTCCGGACAGTGTTAGCTATGGCTACACCTTC.

This chain joins TRBV28 and TRBJ1-1, with no clear D. Germline CDR1 reads MDHEN; CDR2 reads SYDVKM. The CDR3 totals 14 residues. Trimming took off 5 bases at V and 4 bases at J, with 14 bases between the two ends. The CDR3 nucleotides are TGTGCCAGCAGTGGACCCTTCGTCAGCACTGAAGCTTTCTTT. It specifies CASSGPFVSTEAFF.

In its sample, this clone ranks as medium-sized (0.01 to 0.1%). V gene TRBV30 combines with J gene TRBJ1-2, with D uncertain. V lost 2 bases to trimming and J lost 5 bases, with 9 bases between them. The germline V gene encodes CDR1 GTSNPN and CDR2 SVGIG (reference sequence). The CDR3 consists of 12 residues. The CDR3 loop reads CAWSIGRYGYTF. In nucleotides, the CDR3 is TGTGCCTGGAGTATTGGACGGTATGGCTACACCTTC.

The V and J genes are TRBV7-8 and TRBJ2-5; 9 bases line up with TRBD2. Germline V gives CDR1 SGHVS, CDR2 FQNEAQ. The V segment lost 2 bases and the J segment 6 bases; nucleotides outside the gene matches: 7. This CDR3 is 15 amino acids long. The CDR3 loop is CASSLKVASGKTQYF. CDR3 bases: TGTGCCAGCAGCTTAAAGGTGGCTAGCGGGAAGACCCAGTACTTC.

Comments on this clone: A read error may account for a junction end that differs from germline. The CDR3 loop reads CASSVDRSSYNEQFF. CDR3 DNA sequence: TGTGCCAGTAGTGTAGACAGAAGCTCCTACAATGAGCAGTTCTTC. This rearrangement joins TRBV19 to TRBJ2-1; tentatively, D is TRBD1 (5 bases). This CDR3 contains 15 residues. Germline V gives CDR1 LNHDA, CDR2 SQIVND (reference sequence).

The chain uses TRBV5-8 and TRBJ2-5; 8 nucleotides match TRBD1. The germline CDR1 and CDR2 sequences are SGHTS and YDEGEE. Trimming at V came to 3 bases and at J to 4 bases, leaving 5 bases not matched to a gene. There are 14 residues in the CDR3. The DNA of the CDR3 is TGTGCCAGCAGCTCGCTTACAGGGGGAGAGACCCAGTACTTC. It codes for CASSSLTGGETQYF.

This clone was picked up one time. The V call is TRBV6-6, the J call TRBJ1-1; TRBD1 matches at 7 bases. CDR3 length equals 15 residues. Germline V lookup: CDR1 MNHNY, CDR2 SVGAGI (reference sequence). Losses at the gene ends were 6 bases for V and 5 bases for J; bases not matched to a gene: 12. CDR3 DNA sequence: TGTGCCAGCAGCCTCTCACAGGGGCTGGGGACTGAAGCTTTCTTT. Protein product: CASSLSQGLGTEAFF.

This clone has more than one count but fewer than ten. The chain joins TRBV7-9 to TRBJ1-2; D remains ambiguous. Trimming took 11 bases from V and 1 from J, leaving 8 bases between them. The CDR3 extends over 11 amino acids. Looked up from germline, CDR1 is SEHNR and CDR2 is FQNEAQ (reference sequence). The CDR3 loop reads CASWVNYGYTF. For the CDR3, the DNA is TGTGCCTCCTGGGTTAACTATGGCTACACCTTC.

The V call is TRBV29-1, the J call TRBJ1-1; TRBD1 might be the D (6 bases). V shed 6 bases and J shed 6 bases, with 14 bases lying between them. This CDR3 has 12 amino acids. The germline gives CDR1 SQVTM, CDR2 ANQGSEA. The CDR3 DNA follows: TGCAGCGTCTACCAGGGGATCGCTGAAGCTTTCTTT. Translated, it gives CSVYQGIAEAFF.

The rearrangement links TRBV25-1 to TRBJ2-1, with no clear D. The V gene's germline CDR1 is MGHDK and CDR2 SYGVNS. The CDR3 sequence is 15 residues long. V shed 5 bases and J shed 3 bases, with 14 bases lying between them. The CDR3 protein is CASSTTDGLYNEQFF. DNA of the CDR3: TGTGCCAGCAGTACTACAGACGGGCTCTACAATGAGCAGTTCTTC.

This chain connects TRBV19 to TRBJ2-7; 9 nucleotides line up with TRBD1. CDR3 length: 15 residues. V gave up 6 bases and J gave up 2 bases; unmatched junction bases: 8. Germline V gene sequence: CDR1 LNHDA, CDR2 SQIVND (reference sequence). The CDR3 loop reads CASRGTGNGAYEQYF. The CDR3 region has the DNA TGTGCCAGTAGGGGGACAGGGAATGGGGCCTACGAGCAGTACTTC.